This T cell receptor beta chain derives from a study of cytomegalovirus exposure and HLA in healthy donors. Across the study: In a later analysis, it was reported that the roughly 120 validation repertoires had been produced on the same platform as the roughly 700 repertoires belonging to the first cohort. Study results and limitations: The study labeled 164 TCR beta chains cytomegalovirus-associated.

CDR1 and CDR2 from the germline V gene are LNHNV and YYDKDF (reference sequence). Losses at the gene ends were 6 bases for V and 4 bases for J; bases not matched to a gene: 4. The CDR3 length is 14 residues. Separate from the roughly 720-subject first cohort was the 120-subject validation cohort, to which the donors belonged. Libraries were prepared by immunoSEQ multiplex PCR; TCRdb keeps only in-frame clonotypes and omits some of them. The table includes around 190,000 clones, less than 85% detected once. A remark on this clone: Its specificity is not known.

Material: PBMCs. The rearrangement joins TRBV15 to TRBJ1-3, with 9 bases aligning to TRBD1. The TCR was taken from a man aged 18 to 29 in good health and CMV-seropositive. CDR3 bases: TGTGCCACCAGGCCTGGGACAGGGGGAAACACCATATATTTT. Translated: CATRPGTGGNTIYF.